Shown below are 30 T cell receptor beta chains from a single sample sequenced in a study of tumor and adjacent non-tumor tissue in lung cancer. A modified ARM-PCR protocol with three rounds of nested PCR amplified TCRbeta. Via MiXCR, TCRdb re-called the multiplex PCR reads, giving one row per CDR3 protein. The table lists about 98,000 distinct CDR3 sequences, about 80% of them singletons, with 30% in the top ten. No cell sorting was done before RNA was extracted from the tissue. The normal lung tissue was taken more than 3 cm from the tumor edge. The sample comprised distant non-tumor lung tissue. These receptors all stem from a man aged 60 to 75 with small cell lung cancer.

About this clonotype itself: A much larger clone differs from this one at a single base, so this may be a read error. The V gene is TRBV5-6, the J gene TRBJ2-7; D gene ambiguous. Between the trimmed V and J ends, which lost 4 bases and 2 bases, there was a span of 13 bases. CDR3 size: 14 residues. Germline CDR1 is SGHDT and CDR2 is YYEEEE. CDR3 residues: CASSTRVGAYEQYF. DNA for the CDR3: TGTGCCAGCAGCACAAGGGTTGGTGCCTACGAGCAGTACTTC.

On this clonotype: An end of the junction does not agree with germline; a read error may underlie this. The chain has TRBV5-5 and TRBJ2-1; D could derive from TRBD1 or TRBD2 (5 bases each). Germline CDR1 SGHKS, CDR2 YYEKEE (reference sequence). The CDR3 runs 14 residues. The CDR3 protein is CACSFFGTYNEHFF. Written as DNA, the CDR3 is TGTGCCTGCAGCTTTTTCGGGACCTACAATGAGCACTTCTTC.

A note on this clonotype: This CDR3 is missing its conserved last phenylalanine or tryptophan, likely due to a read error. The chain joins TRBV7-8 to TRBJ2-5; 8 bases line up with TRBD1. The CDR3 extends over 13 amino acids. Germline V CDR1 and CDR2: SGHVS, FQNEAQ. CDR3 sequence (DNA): TGTGCCAGCAGCCGAGACAGGGGAGAGTCCCAGTACTTA. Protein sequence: CASSRDRGESQYL.

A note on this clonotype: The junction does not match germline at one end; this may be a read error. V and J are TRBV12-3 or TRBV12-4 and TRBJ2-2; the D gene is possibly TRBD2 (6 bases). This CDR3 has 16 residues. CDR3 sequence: CASGLAVGSPTGELFF. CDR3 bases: TGTGCCAGCGGTTTAGCGGTAGGGAGTCCAACCGGGGAGCTGTTTTTC.

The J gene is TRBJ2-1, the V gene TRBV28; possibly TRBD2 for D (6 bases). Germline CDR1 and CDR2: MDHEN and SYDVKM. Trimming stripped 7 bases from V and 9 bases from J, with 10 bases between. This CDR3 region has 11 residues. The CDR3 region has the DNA TGTGCCAGCACCACCGGGGGTGAGCAGTTCTTC. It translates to CASTTGGEQFF.

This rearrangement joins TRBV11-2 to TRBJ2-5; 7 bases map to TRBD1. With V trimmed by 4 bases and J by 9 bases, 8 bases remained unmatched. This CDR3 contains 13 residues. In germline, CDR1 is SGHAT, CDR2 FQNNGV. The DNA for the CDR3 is TGTGCCAGCAGCTCTACAGGGGAAGGCTCCCAGTACTTC. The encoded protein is CASSSTGEGSQYF.

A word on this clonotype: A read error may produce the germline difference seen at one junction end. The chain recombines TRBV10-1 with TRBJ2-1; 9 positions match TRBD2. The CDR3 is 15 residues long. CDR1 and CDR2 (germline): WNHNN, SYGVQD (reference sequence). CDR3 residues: CSSSLGGLAPNEQFF. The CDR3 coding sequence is TGCTCCAGCAGTCTTGGGGGACTAGCACCTAATGAGCAGTTCTTC.

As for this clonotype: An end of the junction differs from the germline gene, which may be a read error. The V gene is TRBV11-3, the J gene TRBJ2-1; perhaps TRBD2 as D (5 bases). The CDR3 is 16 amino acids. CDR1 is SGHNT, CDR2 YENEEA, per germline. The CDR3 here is CTSSLGSIGIDNEQFF. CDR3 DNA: TGTACCAGCAGTTTAGGTTCTATCGGGATTGACAATGAGCAGTTCTTC.

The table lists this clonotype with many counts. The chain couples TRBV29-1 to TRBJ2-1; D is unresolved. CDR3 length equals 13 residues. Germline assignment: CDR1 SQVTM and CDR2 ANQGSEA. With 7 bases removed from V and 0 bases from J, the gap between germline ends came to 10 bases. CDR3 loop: CSAMRPSYNEQFF. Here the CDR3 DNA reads TGCAGCGCTATGAGGCCCTCCTACAATGAGCAGTTCTTC.

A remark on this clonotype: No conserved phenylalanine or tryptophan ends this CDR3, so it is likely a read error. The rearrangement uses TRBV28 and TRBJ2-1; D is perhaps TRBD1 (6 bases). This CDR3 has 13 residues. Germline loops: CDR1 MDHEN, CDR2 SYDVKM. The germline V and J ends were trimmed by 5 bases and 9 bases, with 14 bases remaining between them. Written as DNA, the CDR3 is TGTGCCAGCAGTACCACAGGGCTAGGTGAGCAGTTCCAC. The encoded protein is CASSTTGLGEQFH.

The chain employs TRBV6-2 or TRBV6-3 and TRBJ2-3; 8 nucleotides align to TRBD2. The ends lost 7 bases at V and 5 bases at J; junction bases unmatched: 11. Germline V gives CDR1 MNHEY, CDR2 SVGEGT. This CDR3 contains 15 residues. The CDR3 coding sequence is TGTGCCAGCAATACTGCACTAGCGGAAGTAGATACGCAGTATTTT. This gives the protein CASNTALAEVDTQYF.

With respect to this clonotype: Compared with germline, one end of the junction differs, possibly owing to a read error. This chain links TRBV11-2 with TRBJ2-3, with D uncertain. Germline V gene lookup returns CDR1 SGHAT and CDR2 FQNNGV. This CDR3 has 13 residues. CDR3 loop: CAGSCRTTDTQYF. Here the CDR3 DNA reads TGTGCCGGCAGCTGTCGAACCACAGATACGCAGTATTTT.

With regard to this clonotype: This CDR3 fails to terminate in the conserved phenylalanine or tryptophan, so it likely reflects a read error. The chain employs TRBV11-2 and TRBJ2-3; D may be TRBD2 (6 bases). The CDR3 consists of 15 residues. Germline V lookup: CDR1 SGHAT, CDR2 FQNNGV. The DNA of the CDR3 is TGTGTCAGCAGCTCCGGAGGGATTGCAGTACATACGCAGTATATT. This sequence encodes CVSSSGGIAVHTQYI.

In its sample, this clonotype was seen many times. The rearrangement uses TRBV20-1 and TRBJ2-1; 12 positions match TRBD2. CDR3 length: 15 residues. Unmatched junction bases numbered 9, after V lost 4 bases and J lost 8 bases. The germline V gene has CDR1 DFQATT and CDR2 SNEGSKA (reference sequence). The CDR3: CSATSASGRVHEQFF. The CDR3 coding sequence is TGCAGTGCTACTTCGGCTAGCGGGAGGGTCCATGAGCAGTTCTTC.

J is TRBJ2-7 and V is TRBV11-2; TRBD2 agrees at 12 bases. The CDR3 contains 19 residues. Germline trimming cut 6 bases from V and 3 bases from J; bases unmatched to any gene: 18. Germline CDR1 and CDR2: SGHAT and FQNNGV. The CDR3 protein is CASSFRASGRASFYYEQYV. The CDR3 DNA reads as TGTGCCAGCAGTTTTAGGGCTAGCGGGAGGGCGAGCTTCTACTACGAGCAGTACGTC.

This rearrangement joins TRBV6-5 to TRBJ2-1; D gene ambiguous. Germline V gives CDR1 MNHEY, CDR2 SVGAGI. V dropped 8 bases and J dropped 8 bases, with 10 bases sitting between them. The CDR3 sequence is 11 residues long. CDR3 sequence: CASCREDEQFF. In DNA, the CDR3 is TGTGCCAGCTGCCGCGAAGATGAGCAGTTCTTC.

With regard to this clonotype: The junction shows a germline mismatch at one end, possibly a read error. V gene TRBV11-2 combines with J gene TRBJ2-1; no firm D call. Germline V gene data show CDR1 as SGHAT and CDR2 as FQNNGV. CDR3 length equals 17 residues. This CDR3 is CASILVTGQSSYNEQFF. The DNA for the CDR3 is TGTGCCAGCATCTTAGTGACGGGCCAGAGCTCCTACAATGAGCAGTTCTTC.

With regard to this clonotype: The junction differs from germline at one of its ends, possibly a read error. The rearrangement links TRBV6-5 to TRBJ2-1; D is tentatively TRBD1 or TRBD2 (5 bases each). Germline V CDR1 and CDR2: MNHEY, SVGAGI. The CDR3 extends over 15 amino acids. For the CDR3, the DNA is TGTGCCAGCAATTACTCTGGGGGAATGGATAATGAGCAGTTCTTC. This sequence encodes CASNYSGGMDNEQFF.

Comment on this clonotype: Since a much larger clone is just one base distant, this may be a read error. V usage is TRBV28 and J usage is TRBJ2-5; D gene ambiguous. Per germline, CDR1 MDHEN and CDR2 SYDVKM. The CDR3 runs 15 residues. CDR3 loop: CASCFLSVSKETQYF. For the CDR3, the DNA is TGTGCCAGCTGTTTTCTCTCGGTATCCAAAGAGACCCAGTACTTC. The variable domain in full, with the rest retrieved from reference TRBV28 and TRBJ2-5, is DVKVTQSSRYLVKRTGEKVFLECVQDMDHENMFWYRQDPGLGLRLIYFSYDVKMKEKGDIPEGYSVSREKKERFSLILESASTNQTSMYLCASCFLSVSKETQYFGPGTRLLVL.

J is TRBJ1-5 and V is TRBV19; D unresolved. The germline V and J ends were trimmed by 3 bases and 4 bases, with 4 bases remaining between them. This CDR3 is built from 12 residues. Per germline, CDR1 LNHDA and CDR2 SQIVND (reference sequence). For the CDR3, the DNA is TGTGCCAGTAGTATTTTGAATCAGCCCCAGCATTTT. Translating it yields CASSILNQPQHF.

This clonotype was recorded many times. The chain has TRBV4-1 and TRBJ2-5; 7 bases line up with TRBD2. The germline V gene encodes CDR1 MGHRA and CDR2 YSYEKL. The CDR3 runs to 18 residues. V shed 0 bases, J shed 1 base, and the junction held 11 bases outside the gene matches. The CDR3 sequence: CASSQDPPTSMLQETQYF. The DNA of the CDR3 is TGCGCCAGCAGCCAAGATCCCCCGACTAGCATGCTCCAAGAGACCCAGTACTTC.

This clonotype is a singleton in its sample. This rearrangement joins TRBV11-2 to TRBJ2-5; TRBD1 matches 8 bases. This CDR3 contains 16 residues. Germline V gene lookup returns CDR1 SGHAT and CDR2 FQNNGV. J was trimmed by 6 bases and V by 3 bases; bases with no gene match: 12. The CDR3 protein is CASSLSRDRGIKTQYF. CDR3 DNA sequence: TGTGCCAGCAGCTTGAGCCGTGACAGGGGTATTAAGACCCAGTACTTC.

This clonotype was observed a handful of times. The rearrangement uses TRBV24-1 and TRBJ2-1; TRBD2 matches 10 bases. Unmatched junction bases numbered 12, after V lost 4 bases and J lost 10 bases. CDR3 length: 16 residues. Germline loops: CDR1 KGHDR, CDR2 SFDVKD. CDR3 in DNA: TGTGCCACCAGTGACCCGAGCGGGAGGGCCTCCCCCGAGCAGTTCTTC. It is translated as CATSDPSGRASPEQFF.

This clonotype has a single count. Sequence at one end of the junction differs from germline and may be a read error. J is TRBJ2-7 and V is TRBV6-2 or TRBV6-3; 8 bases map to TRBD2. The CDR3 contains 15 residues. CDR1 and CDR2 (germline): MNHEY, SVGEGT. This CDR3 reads CASRSAGVRSCEEYF. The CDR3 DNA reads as TGTGCCAGCAGATCAGCGGGAGTGAGATCCTGCGAGGAGTACTTC.

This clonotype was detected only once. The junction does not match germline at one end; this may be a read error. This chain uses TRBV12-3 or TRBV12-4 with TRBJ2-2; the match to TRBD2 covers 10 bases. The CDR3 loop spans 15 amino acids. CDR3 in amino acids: CANSPGLAATGELFF. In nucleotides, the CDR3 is TGTGCCAACAGTCCCGGACTAGCGGCCACCGGGGAGCTGTTTTTT.

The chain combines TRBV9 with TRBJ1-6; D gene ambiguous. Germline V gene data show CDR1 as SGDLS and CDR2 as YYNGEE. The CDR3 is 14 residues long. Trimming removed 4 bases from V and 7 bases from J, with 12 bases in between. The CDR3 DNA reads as TGTGCCAGCAGCCCCAACATTTGGAATTCACCCCTCCACTTT. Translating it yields CASSPNIWNSPLHF. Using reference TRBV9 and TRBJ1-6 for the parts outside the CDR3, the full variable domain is DSGVTQTPKHLITATGQRVTLRCSPRSGDLSVYWYQQSLDQGLQFLIQYYNGEERAKGNILERFSAQQFPDLHSELNLSSLELGDSALYFCASSPNIWNSPLHFGNGTRLTVT.

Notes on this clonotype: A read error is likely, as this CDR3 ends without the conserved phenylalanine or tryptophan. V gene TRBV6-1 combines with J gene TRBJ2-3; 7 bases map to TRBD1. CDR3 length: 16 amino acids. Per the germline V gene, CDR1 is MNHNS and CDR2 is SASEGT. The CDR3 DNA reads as TGTGCCAGAAGTGCGTACAGGGGTAAGGGCACAGATACGCAGTATTCT. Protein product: CARSAYRGKGTDTQYS.

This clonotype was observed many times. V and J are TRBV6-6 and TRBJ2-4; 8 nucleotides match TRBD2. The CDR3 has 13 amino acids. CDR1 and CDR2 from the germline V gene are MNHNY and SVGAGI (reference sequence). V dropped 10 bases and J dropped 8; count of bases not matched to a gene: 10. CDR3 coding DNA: TGTGCCACCCTTTCCGGGACTAGGGACATTCAGTACTTC. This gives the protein CATLSGTRDIQYF.

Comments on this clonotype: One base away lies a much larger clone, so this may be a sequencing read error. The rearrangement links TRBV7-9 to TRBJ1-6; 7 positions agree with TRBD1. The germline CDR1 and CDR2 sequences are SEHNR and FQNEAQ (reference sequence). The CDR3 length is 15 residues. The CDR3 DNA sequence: TGTGCCAGCAACTTATGGGGACAGCCTGATTCACCCCTCCACTTT. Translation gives CASNLWGQPDSPLHF. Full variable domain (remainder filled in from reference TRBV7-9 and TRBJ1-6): DTGVSQNPRHKITKRGQNVTFRCDPISEHNRLYWYRQTLGQGPEFLTYFQNEAQLEKSRLLSDRFSAERPKGSFSTLEIQRTEQGDSAMYLCASNLWGQPDSPLHFGNGTRLTVT.

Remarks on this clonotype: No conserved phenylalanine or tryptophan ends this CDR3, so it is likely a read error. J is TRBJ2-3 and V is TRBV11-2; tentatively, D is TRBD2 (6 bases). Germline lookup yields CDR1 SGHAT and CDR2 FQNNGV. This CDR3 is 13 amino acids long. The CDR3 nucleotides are TGTGCCAGCAGTTTCACTAGCACAGATATGCAGTATTTA. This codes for CASSFTSTDMQYL.